The 27 T cell receptor beta chains listed next were all sequenced from one sample in a study of cytomegalovirus exposure and HLA in healthy donors (dated by TCRdb to the late 2010s). The library was produced with the immunoSEQ multiplex PCR assay. For the multiplex PCR, a mixture combining 60 forward primers for TCR Vbeta segments and 13 reverse primers for TCR Jbeta segments was used. Imported from immuneACCESS, the table was reduced by TCRdb to in-frame sequences with V and J called. These copies leave out some clones; in studies compared against another copy, an unresolved V gene accounts for under half, and the cause of the remainder is not known. The sample table records 150,000 to 200,000 clones; 80% of these occur just once. The top ten hold about 1.3% of the sample. Sequenced material: PBMCs. The receptors originated from a woman in her 50s in good health and CMV-seronegative.

This clone was seen a few times. The chain has TRBV7-3 and TRBJ2-1; 15 bases align to TRBD2. The germline CDR1 and CDR2 sequences are SGHTA and FQGTGA. Unmatched junction bases numbered 13, after V lost 6 bases and J lost 1 base. The CDR3 runs to 20 residues. The CDR3 DNA reads TGTGCCAGCAGTCCAGATCCAAGGACTAGCGGGAGGGCATCCTACAATGAGCAGTTCTTC. The encoded protein is CASSPDPRTSGRASYNEQFF.

This chain joins TRBV11-2 and TRBJ2-4; 7 nucleotides align to TRBD1. Germline lookup yields CDR1 SGHAT and CDR2 FQNNGV. CDR3 size: 19 residues. V lost 0 bases and J lost 2; bases outside the gene matches: 13. CDR3: CASSLEAGGGWSTKNIQYF. Written as DNA, the CDR3 is TGTGCCAGCAGCTTAGAGGCAGGGGGTGGTTGGTCAACCAAAAACATTCAGTACTTC.

The chain carries TRBV7-2 and TRBJ2-1; 7 bases agree with TRBD1. V gave up 5 bases and J gave up 6 bases; unmatched junction bases: 13. CDR1 SGHTA and CDR2 FQGNSA come from the germline V gene. CDR3 length equals 16 residues. CDR3 DNA sequence: TGTGCCAGCAGCCTATTAGGACAGGTGGGGTTCAATGAGCAGTTCTTC. This encodes CASSLLGQVGFNEQFF.

The chain employs TRBV10-1 and TRBJ2-3; 12 bases are shared with TRBD2. V lost 2 bases to trimming and J lost 8 bases; unmatched junction nucleotides: 5. Germline-derived CDR1 and CDR2 are WNHNN and SYGVQD (reference sequence). The length of the CDR3 is 15 residues. The CDR3 DNA sequence: TGCGCCAGCAGTGAGGCTAGCGGGGGGGCTGGTACGCAGTATTTT. Translating it yields CASSEASGGAGTQYF.

This clone was detected only once. The V gene is TRBV7-2, the J gene TRBJ1-1; D not resolved. This CDR3 is built from 16 residues. Germline lookup yields CDR1 SGHTA and CDR2 FQGNSA. V was shortened by 3 bases and J by 3 bases, with 17 bases between the two germline ends. The CDR3 nucleotides read TGTGCCAGCAGCTTCGACCGTATGAGGGCTGACACTGAAGCTTTCTTT. This encodes CASSFDRMRADTEAFF. Looking up the rest from reference TRBV7-2 and TRBJ1-1 gives the full variable domain: GAGVSQSPSNKVTEKGKDVELRCDPISGHTALYWYRQSLGQGLEFLIYFQGNSAPDKSGLPSDRFSAERTGGSVSTLTIQRTQQEDSAVYLCASSFDRMRADTEAFFGQGTRLTVV.

The chain has TRBV11-2 and TRBJ1-1; D uncertain. The V gene's germline CDR1 is SGHAT and CDR2 FQNNGV. Trimming removed 0 bases at V and 11 bases at J, with 16 bases between. The CDR3 length is 14 residues. The CDR3 DNA reads TGTGCCAGCAGCTTAGATCTTACGAGGTCTCGGGCTTTCTTT. The encoded protein is CASSLDLTRSRAFF.

The rearrangement joins TRBV6-5 to TRBJ2-5; D uncertain. Germline CDR1 and CDR2: MNHEY and SVGAGI. Trimming removed 4 bases from V and 1 base from J, with 7 bases in between. The CDR3 consists of 13 residues. CDR3 region: CASSSQSQETQYF. CDR3 DNA: TGTGCCAGCAGTTCACAGAGCCAAGAGACCCAGTACTTC.

The V call is TRBV19, the J call TRBJ2-5; 11 bases fit TRBD2. The J segment lost 1 base and the V segment lost 7 bases, leaving 14 bases of the junction unmatched. In germline, CDR1 is LNHDA, CDR2 SQIVND (reference sequence). The CDR3 runs to 18 residues. The CDR3 nucleotides read TGTGCCAGTACCGGGGGGGCTAGCGGGAGGTCGGGCCAAGAGACCCAGTACTTC. This codes for CASTGGASGRSGQETQYF.

The rearrangement joins TRBV19 to TRBJ1-2; 7 bases are shared with TRBD1. With V trimmed by 2 bases and J by 0 bases, 12 bases remained unmatched. The CDR3 extends over 18 amino acids. In germline, CDR1 is LNHDA, CDR2 SQIVND (reference sequence). CDR3 sequence (DNA): TGTGCCAGTAGTATAATTCGGGCAGGGGGGCCTGCTAACTATGGCTACACCTTC. This sequence encodes CASSIIRAGGPANYGYTF.

This clone was seen a single time. The chain has TRBV15 and TRBJ1-4, with D maybe TRBD1 (5 bases). Trimming cost V 4 bases and J 8 bases, with 11 bases left between them. The CDR3 contains 13 residues. Germline V gives CDR1 LNHNV, CDR2 YYDKDF (reference sequence). Here the CDR3 DNA reads TGTGCCACCAGCATGGGACTTGGAGAAAAACTGTTTTTT. As protein: CATSMGLGEKLFF. The complete variable domain, with remaining parts taken from reference TRBV15 and TRBJ1-4, reads DAMVIQNPRYQVTQFGKPVTLSCSQTLNHNVMYWYQQKSSQAPKLLFHYYDKDFNNEADTPDNFQSRRPNTSFCFLDIRSPGLGDTAMYLCATSMGLGEKLFFGSGTQLSVL.

This clone was picked up one time. The CDR3 is CASSGENYGYTF. Written as DNA, the CDR3 is TGTGCCAGCAGTGGGGAGAACTATGGCTACACCTTC. This chain uses TRBV9 with TRBJ1-2; D uncertain. V was shortened by 5 bases and J by 2 bases, with 7 bases between the two germline ends. The CDR3 is 12 residues long. Germline loops: CDR1 SGDLS, CDR2 YYNGEE.

This clone was counted between two and nine times. The rearrangement links TRBV28 to TRBJ1-2; 7 bases are a match to TRBD1. Trimming cost V 6 bases and J 0 bases; bases outside gene matches: 4. This CDR3 has 14 amino acids. Germline V gene lookup returns CDR1 MDHEN and CDR2 SYDVKM. The CDR3 loop reads CASSPTGTNYGYTF. DNA for the CDR3: TGTGCCAGCAGCCCGACAGGGACTAACTATGGCTACACCTTC.

This chain connects TRBV10-2 to TRBJ1-1, with D maybe TRBD1 (6 bases). CDR3 size: 14 residues. Looked up from germline, CDR1 is WSHSY and CDR2 is SAAADI. Trimming shortened V by 3 bases and J by 4 bases, and 12 bases separated the two germline ends. CDR3 nucleotides: TGCGCCAGCAGTGAAGAGGGGGTATTCACTGAAGCTTTCTTT. Its protein is CASSEEGVFTEAFF.

The chain couples TRBV10-3 to TRBJ1-5; possibly TRBD1 for D (6 bases). CDR1 ENHRY and CDR2 SYGVKD come from the germline V gene. The CDR3 contains 14 residues. With 3 bases removed from V and 5 bases from J, the gap between germline ends came to 11 bases. The CDR3 DNA reads TGTGCCATCAGTGAAGGACAGAGCTATCAGCCCCAGCATTTT. Protein sequence: CAISEGQSYQPQHF.

V usage is TRBV7-2 and J usage is TRBJ2-3; 15 bases align to TRBD2. The CDR3 has 17 residues. CDR1 and CDR2 (germline): SGHTA, FQGNSA. After removal of 5 bases from V and 5 bases from J, the junction contained 8 bases not matched to a gene. The DNA of the CDR3 is TGTGCCAGCAGCCCAAGGACTAGCGGGGGGGTCGGAGATACGCAGTATTTT. It specifies CASSPRTSGGVGDTQYF.

The rearrangement joins TRBV6-1 to TRBJ1-5; D gene ambiguous. The length of the CDR3 is 14 residues. The V gene's germline CDR1 is MNHNS and CDR2 SASEGT. Trimming cost V 8 bases and J 5 bases, with 16 bases left between them. The CDR3 region is CASRIRRRDQPQHF. The CDR3 DNA follows: TGTGCCAGCCGCATTAGGCGGCGAGATCAGCCCCAGCATTTT.

The chain couples TRBV2 to TRBJ2-3, with D unclear. There are 13 residues in the CDR3. The germline V gene encodes CDR1 SNHLY and CDR2 FYNNEI. Deletions cut 2 bases from V and 2 bases from J, with 5 bases between. This CDR3 reads CASSETSTDTQYF. The CDR3 DNA reads as TGTGCCAGCAGTGAAACATCCACAGATACGCAGTATTTT.

The gene calls are TRBV27 and TRBJ2-7, with 8 bases lining up with TRBD1. The CDR3 consists of 13 residues. Trimming at V came to 8 bases and at J to 5 bases, leaving 8 bases not matched to a gene. Looked up from germline, CDR1 is MNHEY and CDR2 is SMNVEV (reference sequence). CDR3: CASGRQGFHEQYF. CDR3 sequence (DNA): TGTGCCAGCGGGAGACAGGGGTTTCACGAGCAGTACTTC.

The gene calls are TRBV5-1 and TRBJ2-7; 7 bases line up with TRBD1. J was trimmed by 5 bases and V by 3 bases; bases with no gene match: 8. The germline gives CDR1 SGHRS, CDR2 YFSETQ. The CDR3 consists of 14 residues. This CDR3 is CASSSNRGIDEQYF. CDR3 bases: TGCGCCAGCAGCTCAAACAGGGGCATCGACGAGCAGTACTTC. The full variable domain, its missing parts supplied by reference TRBV5-1 and TRBJ2-7, is KAGVTQTPRYLIKTRGQQVTLSCSPISGHRSVSWYQQTPGQGLQFLFEYFSETQRNKGNFPGRFSGRQFSNSRSEMNVSTLELGDSALYLCASSSNRGIDEQYFGPGTRLTVT.

This clone has more than one count but fewer than ten. The chain couples TRBV28 to TRBJ2-2; 7 positions agree with TRBD1. Per the germline V gene, CDR1 is MDHEN and CDR2 is SYDVKM. J lost 3 bases, V lost 2 bases, and 0 bases had no gene match. The CDR3 contains 14 residues. CDR3 DNA sequence: TGTGCCAGCAGTTTAACAGGGGACACCGGGGAGCTGTTTTTT. Translation: CASSLTGDTGELFF.

The chain joins TRBV12-5 to TRBJ2-7; D is uncertain. V was clipped by 1 base and J by 0 bases, with 10 bases between them. The CDR3 loop spans 15 amino acids. Germline loops: CDR1 LGHNT, CDR2 FRNRAP. CDR3 region: CASGLDRRGSYEQYF. CDR3 coding DNA: TGTGCTAGTGGTTTGGACCGTCGAGGCTCCTACGAGCAGTACTTC.

This clone was seen only once. This chain joins TRBV7-2 and TRBJ1-1, with D perhaps matching TRBD1 (6 bases). The V end was cut by 4 bases, the J end by 5 bases, with 14 bases between. Per germline, CDR1 SGHTA and CDR2 FQGNSA. CDR3 size: 14 residues. The CDR3 DNA sequence: TGTGCCAGCAGCTCCCAACAGGGTGGAACTGAAGCTTTCTTT. Its protein product is CASSSQQGGTEAFF.

The chain recombines TRBV7-9 with TRBJ1-4, with 7 bases lining up with TRBD1. This CDR3 region has 17 residues. V shed 5 bases and J 0 bases; nucleotides not matched to a gene: 9. Germline V lookup: CDR1 SEHNR, CDR2 FQNEAQ (reference sequence). The CDR3 sequence is CASSTDRDLPTNEKLFF. DNA for the CDR3: TGTGCCAGCAGCACAGACAGGGATTTACCAACTAATGAAAAACTGTTTTTT.

The chain links TRBV5-1 to TRBJ1-5; D call uncertain. V gave up 4 bases and J gave up 4 bases, with 15 bases separating them. The CDR3 consists of 15 residues. CDR1 is SGHRS, CDR2 YFSETQ, per germline. CDR3 coding DNA: TGCGCCAGCAGCCCAAGAGTCGGGATTAATCAGCCCCAGCATTTT. This translates into CASSPRVGINQPQHF.

This clone was counted only a few times. The chain links TRBV27 to TRBJ2-2; the D gene is possibly TRBD1 (5 bases). The CDR3 totals 16 residues. V was clipped by 2 bases and J by 3 bases, with 13 bases between them. Per the germline V gene, CDR1 is MNHEY and CDR2 is SMNVEV (reference sequence). In DNA form, the CDR3 reads TGTGCCAGCAGTTTACATTTTAAGGGGTACACCGGGGAGCTGTTTTTT. Protein sequence: CASSLHFKGYTGELFF.

This clone was detected ten times or more. This chain joins TRBV5-6 and TRBJ1-6; 11 bases align to TRBD1. Germline CDR1 is SGHDT and CDR2 is YYEEEE. The CDR3 loop spans 14 amino acids. V lost 3 bases to trimming and J lost 8 bases; unmatched junction nucleotides: 1. The CDR3 sequence: CASSWGQGDSPLHF. Here the CDR3 DNA reads TGTGCCAGCAGCTGGGGACAGGGGGATTCACCCCTCCACTTT. The whole variable domain, filled in from reference TRBV5-6 and TRBJ1-6, reads DAGVTQSPTHLIKTRGQQVTLRCSPKSGHDTVSWYQQALGQGPQFIFQYYEEEERQRGNFPDRFSGHQFPNYSSELNVNALLLGDSALYLCASSWGQGDSPLHFGNGTRLTVT.

This clone was counted once. This chain joins TRBV11-2 and TRBJ1-2; 9 nucleotides agree with TRBD1. Germline-derived CDR1 and CDR2 are SGHAT and FQNNGV. J was trimmed by 4 bases and V by 5 bases; bases with no gene match: 2. The CDR3 runs to 13 residues. The DNA for the CDR3 is TGTGCCAGCAGCGGGGACAGGGTCTATGGCTACACCTTC. It translates to CASSGDRVYGYTF.